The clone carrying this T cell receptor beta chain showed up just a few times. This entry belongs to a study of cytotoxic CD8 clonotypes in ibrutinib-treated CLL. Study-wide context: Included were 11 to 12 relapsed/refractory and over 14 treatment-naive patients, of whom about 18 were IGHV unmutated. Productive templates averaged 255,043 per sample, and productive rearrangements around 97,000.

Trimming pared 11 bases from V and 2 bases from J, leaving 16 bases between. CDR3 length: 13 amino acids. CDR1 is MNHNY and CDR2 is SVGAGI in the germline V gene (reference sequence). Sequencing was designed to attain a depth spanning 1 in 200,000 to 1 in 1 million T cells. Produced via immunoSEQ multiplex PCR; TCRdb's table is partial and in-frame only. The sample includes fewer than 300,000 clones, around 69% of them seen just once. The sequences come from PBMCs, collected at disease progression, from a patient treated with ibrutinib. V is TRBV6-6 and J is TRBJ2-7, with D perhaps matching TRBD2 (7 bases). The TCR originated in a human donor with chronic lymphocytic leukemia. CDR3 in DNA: TGTGCCGGGAGGGAGGGGGGCACCTACGAGCAGTACTTC. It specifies CAGREGGTYEQYF.